The entry that follows covers one T cell receptor (beta chain) sequence. As yet, its antigen is unknown. Recent vaccinations or acute infections were absent in the healthy HIV-negative adult donors. This sample is drawn from a study of shared clonotypes between healthy human individuals. Overall study findings and caveats: Inspection by rarefaction showed sorted-subset sequencing to be incomplete despite large depth. Naive subsets usually exceeded memory subsets in estimated richness. The study drew on few donors, limiting represented genetic and exposure-history diversity.

Data came from immunoSEQ multiplex PCR; TCRdb stores just in-frame clones and leaves some out. The sample carries approximately 2.3 million clones, more than 85% recorded once. Sequencing input: naive CD4+ T cells from PBMCs. Subset noted: CD45RA+ positively selected. This clonotype originated in a man in his late teens or twenties in good health. Some clones in this sample may be carry-over from other donors' samples.

The CDR3 nucleotides are TGTGCCAGCAGCAAAGACAGTATGAACACTGAAGCTTTCTTT. Its protein product is CASSKDSMNTEAFF. The chain links TRBV5-4 to TRBJ1-1; possibly TRBD1 for D (5 bases). The germline V gene has CDR1 SGHNT and CDR2 YYREEE (reference sequence). This CDR3 has 14 residues. The V end lost 4 bases, the J end lost 0 bases, and 10 bases lay between the germline ends.